This T cell receptor (beta chain) derives from a study of CD8 T cells in ankylosing spondylitis. Points from the study as a whole: Made up of eight or nine highly homologous variants, a TCR beta motif appeared characteristic of ankylosing spondylitis blood. Researchers report that disease-linked clones proved CD8+ and relatively rare in peripheral blood. Some of these motif variants have turned up before, in reports on reactive arthritis synovial fluid and blood.

Comment on this clonotype: Its antigen remains unknown. One base away lies a much larger clone, so this may be a sequencing read error.

Library preparation for TCR beta used quantitative 5'-RACE with molecular barcodes. TCRdb analysed the 5' RACE reads with MiXCR anew, one entry per CDR3 protein. The sample holds about 240,000 distinct CDR3 sequences, roughly 10% seen once. Germline V gene sequence: CDR1 SGHRS, CDR2 YFSETQ. J was trimmed by 7 bases and V by 2 bases; bases with no gene match: 8. The CDR3 has 15 amino acids. V gene TRBV5-1 combines with J gene TRBJ2-7; TRBD2 agrees at 11 bases. Sequenced: blood, either unsorted or a sorted T cell fraction (not recorded which). The source of this sequence is a male donor with ankylosing spondylitis or in good health (not recorded which). Here the CDR3 reads CASSFGTSGQVEQYF. CDR3 DNA sequence: TGCGCCAGCAGCTTTGGGACTAGCGGCCAAGTGGAGCAGTACTTC.